The 17 T cell receptor beta chains in this list originate from one sample, sequenced in a study of CD8 T cells in Susac syndrome. The RNA, roughly 0.45 to 1 ug, was put through reverse transcription using random hexamers. MiXCR was run by TCRdb on the immunoSEQ multiplex PCR reads, yielding one entry per CDR3 protein. The table lists roughly 200,000 distinct CDR3 sequences, approximately 96% of them singletons. Sequencing was done on a sample of CD4+ T cells from PBMCs. The receptors were gathered from a human donor with multiple sclerosis.

The J gene is TRBJ2-2, the V gene TRBV7-3, with unresolved D. CDR1 is SGHTA and CDR2 is FQGTGA in the germline V gene. The CDR3 is 12 amino acids. Trimming removed 5 bases at V and 5 bases at J, with 6 bases between. CDR3 in amino acids: CASSTSTGELFF. CDR3 DNA: TGTGCCAGCAGCACCTCAACCGGGGAGCTGTTTTTT.

DNA of the CDR3: TGTGCCAGCTCACGTACCGGGACGGTCTACAATGAGCAGTTCTTC. Protein product: CASSRTGTVYNEQFF. The chain links TRBV18 to TRBJ2-1; the D gene could be TRBD1 or TRBD2 (5 bases each). Per the germline V gene, CDR1 is KGHSH and CDR2 is LQKENI. Between the trimmed V and J ends, which lost 4 bases and 3 bases, there was a span of 13 bases. The CDR3 has 15 amino acids.

The chain links TRBV24-1 to TRBJ2-3; D is unresolved. This CDR3 region has 14 residues. V was shortened by 0 bases and J by 2 bases, with 5 bases between the two germline ends. Germline assignment: CDR1 KGHDR and CDR2 SFDVKD. The CDR3 coding sequence is TGTGCCACCAGTGATTTGCACACCACAGATACGCAGTATTTT. Protein product: CATSDLHTTDTQYF.

The V gene is TRBV3-1, the J gene TRBJ2-6, with 11 bases that match TRBD1. Germline V lookup: CDR1 LGHDT, CDR2 YNNKEL (reference sequence). V gave up 1 base and J gave up 4 bases; unmatched junction bases: 6. The CDR3 length is 18 residues. CDR3 nucleotide sequence: TGTGCCAGCAGCCAAGGAGGACAGGGGGCGCGGGGGGCCAACGTCCTGACTTTC. Translation: CASSQGGQGARGANVLTF.

The chain uses TRBV15 and TRBJ2-1; no clear D. Germline CDR1 reads LNHNV; CDR2 reads YYDKDF (reference sequence). V lost 0 bases and J lost 4, with 1 base in between. There are 12 residues in the CDR3. CDR3 amino acids: CATSREYNEQFF. CDR3 DNA: TGTGCCACCAGCAGAGAATACAATGAGCAGTTCTTC.

The genes are TRBV27 and TRBJ1-5, with D perhaps TRBD1 (6 bases). The CDR3 has 14 amino acids. Germline V CDR1 and CDR2: MNHEY, SMNVEV (reference sequence). Trimming took off 2 bases at V and 3 bases at J, with 8 bases between the two ends. The CDR3: CASSLTGINQPQHF. In nucleotides, the CDR3 is TGTGCCAGCAGTTTAACAGGGATCAATCAGCCCCAGCATTTT.

V gene TRBV12-3 or TRBV12-4 combines with J gene TRBJ2-3, with D uncertain. The CDR3 runs to 13 residues. The V and J ends lost 6 bases and 1 base respectively, with 8 bases between them. This chain's CDR3 is CASRLTRTDTQYF. CDR3 sequence (DNA): TGTGCCAGCAGACTCACCCGCACAGATACGCAGTATTTT.

In DNA form, the CDR3 reads TGTGCCAGCGGAGGCTTGCCAGGGGGCTACGAGCAGTACTTC. It codes for CASGGLPGGYEQYF. This rearrangement joins TRBV28 to TRBJ2-5; TRBD1 aligns across 7 bases. The DNA matches TRBJ2-7 better at its end, which makes the J call doubtful. This CDR3 contains 14 residues. Germline assignment: CDR1 MDHEN and CDR2 SYDVKM.

The chain links TRBV6-6 to TRBJ2-3; TRBD1 matches 9 bases. From germline, CDR1 is MNHNY and CDR2 SVGAGI (reference sequence). CDR3 length: 16 residues. V was clipped by 6 bases and J by 1 base; unmatched bases: 8. The CDR3 region is CASSLGQGLGTDTQYF. CDR3 nucleotides: TGTGCCAGCAGCCTGGGACAGGGATTGGGCACAGATACGCAGTATTTT.

The rearrangement uses TRBV6-5 and TRBJ1-2; possibly TRBD1 for D (5 bases). The length of the CDR3 is 16 residues. Trimming shortened V by 4 bases and J by 8 bases, and 23 bases separated the two germline ends. From germline, CDR1 is MNHEY and CDR2 SVGAGI. CDR3 DNA: TGTGCCAGCAGTTCTCTTTCCGGGACGGCGGGGGAAGGCTACACCTTC. It is translated as CASSSLSGTAGEGYTF.

In nucleotides, the CDR3 is TGTGCCAGCACCACCCGACAGGGAGCCCTGGCCAACGTCCTGACTTTC. It codes for CASTTRQGALANVLTF. This chain joins TRBV3-1 and TRBJ2-6; 7 bases agree with TRBD1. CDR1 LGHDT and CDR2 YNNKEL come from the germline V gene (reference sequence). The V segment lost 7 bases and the J segment 6 bases; nucleotides outside the gene matches: 12. The CDR3 extends over 16 amino acids.

The CDR3 protein is CSVESRGNYGYTF. CDR3 DNA: TGCAGCGTTGAAAGCAGGGGCAACTATGGCTACACCTTC. The chain couples TRBV29-1 to TRBJ1-2, with D maybe TRBD1 (6 bases). The ends were cut back, 2 bases at V and 2 bases at J, with 9 bases in the middle. The CDR3 consists of 13 residues. In germline, CDR1 is SQVTM, CDR2 ANQGSEA.

This clonotype showed up just once. The chain uses TRBV29-1 and TRBJ2-1; D call uncertain. Germline loops: CDR1 SQVTM, CDR2 ANQGSEA. Trimming pared 6 bases from V and 7 bases from J, leaving 13 bases between. CDR3 size: 12 residues. CDR3 sequence (DNA): TGCAGCGTGCGCAGGTCCAGAAATGAGCAGTTCTTC. It codes for CSVRRSRNEQFF.

The chain has TRBV20-1 and TRBJ2-5, with 11 bases identical to TRBD1. The length of the CDR3 is 13 residues. CDR1 and CDR2 from the germline V gene are DFQATT and SNEGSKA (reference sequence). J lost 6 bases, V lost 6 bases, and 6 bases had no gene match. The CDR3 DNA is TGCAGTGCACGGGACAGGGGGAGGCAGACCCAGTACTTC. It translates to CSARDRGRQTQYF.

V gene TRBV7-9 combines with J gene TRBJ1-2; weak D call: TRBD1 (5 bases). The V and J ends lost 4 bases and 4 bases respectively, with 25 bases between them. This CDR3 contains 18 residues. CDR1 SEHNR and CDR2 FQNEAQ come from the germline V gene (reference sequence). The CDR3 DNA sequence: TGTGCCAGCAGCTCCGGCCGATCCAGGACAACAAAATTCTATGGCTACACCTTC. This codes for CASSSGRSRTTKFYGYTF.

The rearrangement uses TRBV2 and TRBJ1-5; possibly TRBD1 for D (5 bases). Germline V gene lookup returns CDR1 SNHLY and CDR2 FYNNEI. CDR3 length: 15 amino acids. The V and J ends lost 4 bases and 1 base respectively, with 11 bases between them. CDR3 coding DNA: TGTGCCAGCAGTGGTGACAGCCTCAGCAATCAGCCCCAGCATTTT. The encoded protein is CASSGDSLSNQPQHF.

The V gene is TRBV18, the J gene TRBJ2-1; D call uncertain. Germline V gene sequence: CDR1 KGHSH, CDR2 LQKENI. The CDR3 consists of 11 residues. V lost 2 bases, J lost 5 bases, and 1 base lay in between. The CDR3 nucleotides are TGTGCCAGCTCACCAGACAATGAGCAGTTCTTC. This codes for CASSPDNEQFF.